A selection of T cell receptor beta chains follows, all from one sample in a study of blood T cells in healthy people across ages. TCRdb re-called the 5' RACE reads through MiXCR, storing one row per CDR3 protein. The sample has a few hundred thousand distinct CDR3 sequences; approximately 52% are singletons. Material for sequencing was blood. All receptors come from a man between 60 and 75 years old in good health. Both conserved end residues are part of each CDR3. Fields, in order: clone size, D gene, V gene, J gene, CDR3 protein, CDR3 DNA. The D gene is left open where the match is weak. Only some rows state a clone size, as once, few, many or a class for expanded clones.

size: few; D: TRBD1; V: TRBV29-1; J: TRBJ1-1; CDR3: CSGSDRGLNTEAFF; DNA: TGCAGCGGGTCGGACAGGGGGCTGAACACTGAAGCTTTCTTT
size: once; D: TRBD1; V: TRBV2; J: TRBJ1-2; CDR3: CAGSETGQGGGYTF; DNA: TGTGCCGGCAGCGAAACGGGACAGGGAGGCGGCTACACCTTC
size: once; D: .; V: TRBV11-1; J: TRBJ1-2; CDR3: CASRLSGASNYGYTF; DNA: TGTGCCAGCCGGCTCAGCGGGGCTTCTAACTATGGCTACACCTTC
size: .; D: TRBD2; V: TRBV27; J: TRBJ2-3; CDR3: CASSLYGLAGWRDTQYF; DNA: TGTGCCAGCAGTTTGTACGGACTAGCGGGGTGGCGGGATACGCAGTATTTT
size: .; D: TRBD1; V: TRBV7-9; J: TRBJ2-6; CDR3: CAGSLLRSTGERSGANVLTF; DNA: TGTGCCGGCAGCTTGTTGAGATCGACAGGGGAGAGGTCTGGGGCCAACGTCCTGACTTTC
size: few; D: .; V: TRBV7-2; J: TRBJ2-3; CDR3: CASTLSAGTIRDTQYF; DNA: TGTGCCAGCACCCTATCAGCCGGGACAATCCGTGATACGCAGTATTTT
size: .; D: TRBD2; V: TRBV27; J: TRBJ2-1; CDR3: CASSSLAGAWNEQFF; DNA: TGTGCCAGCAGCAGTCTAGCGGGAGCATGGAATGAGCAGTTCTTC
size: .; D: .; V: TRBV12-3/TRBV12-4; J: TRBJ2-3; CDR3: CASSLVGRSDTQYF; DNA: TGTGCCAGCAGTTTAGTAGGGAGGTCAGATACGCAGTATTTT
size: .; D: .; V: TRBV7-9; J: TRBJ2-1; CDR3: CASSLAQGAPYNEQFF; DNA: TGTGCCAGCAGCTTAGCCCAGGGAGCCCCCTACAATGAGCAGTTCTTC
size: many; D: .; V: TRBV7-2; J: TRBJ2-3; CDR3: CASSLRQSTDTQYF; DNA: TGTGCCAGCAGCTTACGTCAGAGCACAGATACGCAGTATTTT
size: few; D: .; V: TRBV5-6; J: TRBJ1-6; CDR3: CASTTDGLRVSNSPLHF; DNA: TGTGCCAGCACCACGGATGGCCTCAGGGTGTCGAATTCACCCCTCCACTTT
size: .; D: .; V: TRBV24-1; J: TRBJ2-6; CDR3: CATSDFPISGANVLTF; DNA: TGTGCCACCAGTGATTTCCCCATCTCTGGGGCCAACGTCCTGACTTTC
size: many; D: TRBD2; V: TRBV29-1; J: TRBJ2-3; CDR3: CSVGASGRAIDTQYF; DNA: TGCAGCGTTGGGGCTAGCGGGAGGGCCATTGACACGCAGTATTTT
size: .; D: TRBD1; V: TRBV27; J: TRBJ2-5; CDR3: CATEDRVEETQYF; DNA: TGTGCCACCGAGGACAGGGTGGAAGAGACCCAGTACTTC
size: .; D: TRBD1; V: TRBV10-3; J: TRBJ1-2; CDR3: CAINRDRDGYTF; DNA: TGTGCCATCAATCGGGACAGGGATGGCTACACCTTC
size: .; D: .; V: TRBV6-2/TRBV6-3; J: TRBJ2-5; CDR3: CAGSYQGRKETQYF; DNA: TGTGCCGGCAGTTACCAGGGGAGGAAAGAGACTCAGTACTTC
size: .; D: TRBD1; V: TRBV27; J: TRBJ2-6; CDR3: CASPSPKRRGNSSGANVLTF; DNA: TGTGCCAGCCCGTCCCCCAAACGCAGGGGGAATAGCTCTGGGGCCAACGTCCTGACTTTC
size: .; D: TRBD2; V: TRBV20-1; J: TRBJ2-3; CDR3: CSASPGLAGDTQYF; DNA: TGCAGTGCTAGTCCCGGACTAGCGGGAGATACGCAGTATTTT
size: .; D: .; V: TRBV27; J: TRBJ2-7; CDR3: CASSLPRGEQYF; DNA: TGTGCCAGCAGTTTACCCCGGGGCGAGCAGTACTTC
size: .; D: .; V: TRBV29-1; J: TRBJ2-5; CDR3: CSARTFEETQYF; DNA: TGCAGCGCGCGGACGTTTGAAGAGACCCAGTACTTC
size: .; D: TRBD1; V: TRBV10-3; J: TRBJ1-2; CDR3: CAISTPTRGTTYGYTF; DNA: TGTGCCATCAGTACTCCTACCAGGGGGACTACATATGGCTACACCTTC
size: .; D: .; V: TRBV11-2; J: TRBJ2-1; CDR3: CASSPRRDSSSFF; DNA: TGTGCCAGCAGCCCGAGACGGGACTCCAGTTCGTTCTTC
size: .; D: .; V: TRBV7-9; J: TRBJ2-3; CDR3: CASSPKGLEGTDTQYF; DNA: TGTGCCAGCAGCCCAAAGGGTCTTGAGGGCACAGATACGCAGTATTTT
size: .; D: TRBD1; V: TRBV9; J: TRBJ2-1; CDR3: CASSVTGYFSEQFF; DNA: TGTGCCAGCAGCGTGACAGGGTACTTTAGTGAGCAGTTCTTC
size: .; D: .; V: TRBV20-1; J: TRBJ2-2; CDR3: CSARVRAGELFF; DNA: TGCAGTGCTCGGGTGAGGGCCGGGGAGCTGTTTTTT
size: many; D: .; V: TRBV2; J: TRBJ2-3; CDR3: CASRTLSTDTQYF; DNA: TGTGCCAGCAGAACCCTTAGCACAGATACGCAGTATTTT
size: .; D: TRBD2; V: TRBV10-2; J: TRBJ2-4; CDR3: CASRLTSGGLAKNIQYF; DNA: TGCGCCAGCAGATTAACTAGCGGGGGACTAGCCAAAAACATTCAGTACTTC
size: .; D: .; V: TRBV12-3/TRBV12-4; J: TRBJ2-1; CDR3: CASSLWSEQFF; DNA: TGTGCCAGCAGTTTATGGAGTGAGCAGTTCTTC
size: few; D: TRBD1; V: TRBV5-1; J: TRBJ2-6; CDR3: CASSSTGGHPSGANVLTF; DNA: TGCGCCAGCAGCTCGACAGGGGGCCATCCCTCTGGGGCCAACGTCCTGACTTTC
size: once; D: .; V: TRBV20-1; J: TRBJ2-7; CDR3: CSARDRTNTYNEQYF; DNA: TGCAGTGCTAGAGATCGGACTAACACTTACAATGAGCAGTACTTC
size: .; D: .; V: TRBV11-2; J: TRBJ2-2; CDR3: CASSLRPITGELFF; DNA: TGTGCCAGCAGCTTAAGGCCGATCACCGGGGAGCTGTTTTTT
size: .; D: TRBD2; V: TRBV29-1; J: TRBJ2-3; CDR3: CSTQGLAGSTDTQYF; DNA: TGCAGCACTCAAGGACTAGCGGGTAGCACAGATACGCAGTATTTT
size: .; D: .; V: TRBV6-5; J: TRBJ1-6; CDR3: CASTPGQNSPLHF; DNA: TGTGCCAGCACCCCGGGGCAGAATTCACCCCTCCACTTT
size: few; D: .; V: TRBV18; J: TRBJ1-2; CDR3: CASSPNGVGGYTF; DNA: TGTGCCAGCTCACCAAATGGGGTGGGCGGCTACACCTTC
size: few; D: .; V: TRBV20-1; J: TRBJ2-7; CDR3: CSASLAGLAYEQYF; DNA: TGCAGTGCTAGTCTCGCGGGGCTCGCCTACGAGCAGTACTTC
size: .; D: TRBD2; V: TRBV5-1; J: TRBJ2-5; CDR3: CASSSGGRLQETQYF; DNA: TGCGCCAGCAGCTCGGGGGGGAGGCTGCAAGAGACCCAGTACTTC
size: many; D: .; V: TRBV28; J: TRBJ1-1; CDR3: CASIFKGTEAFF; DNA: TGTGCCAGCATTTTTAAGGGGACTGAAGCTTTCTTT
size: .; D: .; V: TRBV7-9; J: TRBJ1-1; CDR3: CASSRNMGAGTEAFF; DNA: TGTGCCAGCAGCCGGAACATGGGGGCCGGCACTGAAGCTTTCTTT
size: .; D: TRBD2; V: TRBV12-3/TRBV12-4; J: TRBJ2-3; CDR3: CASSLTSGKADAQYF; DNA: TGTGCCAGCAGTTTGACCAGCGGGAAGGCAGATGCGCAGTATTTT
size: many; D: .; V: TRBV20-1; J: TRBJ1-2; CDR3: CSARDLQLLDYGYTF; DNA: TGCAGTGCTAGAGACTTACAGCTTCTAGACTATGGCTACACCTTC
size: few; D: .; V: TRBV5-1; J: TRBJ2-2; CDR3: CASSLGQNTGELFF; DNA: TGCGCCAGCAGCTTGGGACAGAACACCGGGGAGCTGTTTTTT
size: many; D: .; V: TRBV7-2; J: TRBJ2-1; CDR3: CASSLSLTVQFF; DNA: TGTGCCAGCAGCTTAAGTCTCACGGTGCAGTTCTTC
size: .; D: .; V: TRBV5-6; J: TRBJ1-1; CDR3: CASSFDGKGRMITEAFF; DNA: TGTGCCAGCAGCTTTGACGGAAAGGGGAGGATGATAACTGAAGCTTTCTTT
size: .; D: .; V: TRBV2; J: TRBJ2-7; CDR3: CASSEPELGASEQYF; DNA: TGTGCCAGCAGTGAACCGGAACTAGGGGCCTCCGAGCAGTACTTC
size: many; D: .; V: TRBV6-2/TRBV6-3; J: TRBJ2-5; CDR3: CASSASAAQETQYF; DNA: TGTGCCAGCAGTGCCTCCGCGGCCCAAGAGACCCAGTACTTC
size: .; D: .; V: TRBV3-1; J: TRBJ2-4; CDR3: CASSQERARQNIQYF; DNA: TGTGCCAGCAGCCAAGAGAGGGCCAGGCAAAACATTCAGTACTTC